This passage covers 30 T cell receptor beta chains from one sample sequenced in a study of T cell responses to AZD1222 COVID-19 vaccine. The table came from immunoSEQ multiplex PCR; TCRdb's copy has only in-frame clones and leaves some out. The table records roughly 20,000 clones, 65% to 90% of them present only once. Sequencing used peripheral blood, obtained on day 0 of AZD1222 vaccination. The receptors stem from an adult in good health.

The chain links TRBV27 to TRBJ2-3; 15 nucleotides agree with TRBD2. The CDR3 is 15 residues long. The germline CDR1 and CDR2 sequences are MNHEY and SMNVEV (reference sequence). V shed 4 bases and J 14 bases; nucleotides not matched to a gene: 10. The CDR3 DNA reads TGTGCCAGCAGTTCCTACCGGACTAGCGGGGGGGCCCTGTATTTT. Its translation is CASSSYRTSGGALYF.

The V call is TRBV6-5, the J call TRBJ1-3; 10 bases align to TRBD1. With 6 bases clipped from V and 4 bases from J, the junction kept 3 bases outside the gene matches. Germline V gene data show CDR1 as MNHEY and CDR2 as SVGAGI. CDR3 length: 14 amino acids. CDR3 region: CASRTGGSGNTIYF. The CDR3 DNA sequence: TGTGCCAGCAGGACAGGGGGCTCGGGAAACACCATATATTTT.

The genes are TRBV28 and TRBJ2-1, with 9 bases aligning to TRBD2. This CDR3 region has 14 residues. Germline loops: CDR1 MDHEN, CDR2 SYDVKM. With V trimmed by 1 base and J by 12 bases, 7 bases remained unmatched. CDR3 coding DNA: TGTGCCAGCAGTTTATCCCACAGCGGGGGGTGGCAGTTCTTC. Translation gives CASSLSHSGGWQFF.

The chain couples TRBV19 to TRBJ1-5; the match to TRBD1 covers 12 bases. CDR1 and CDR2 from the germline V gene are LNHDA and SQIVND (reference sequence). V was clipped by 9 bases and J by 4 bases; unmatched bases: 7. This CDR3 region has 15 residues. The chain's CDR3 is CARDWDRGLNQPQHF. The CDR3 DNA follows: TGTGCCAGAGATTGGGACAGGGGGCTAAATCAGCCCCAGCATTTT.

V usage is TRBV7-6 and J usage is TRBJ2-3; D may be TRBD1 (6 bases). V lost 5 bases and J 1 base, leaving 13 bases between the germline ends. The CDR3 totals 15 residues. Germline loops: CDR1 SGHVS, CDR2 FNYEAQ. CDR3 in DNA: TGTGCCAGCAGCCTCCGGGACATAGGCACAGATACGCAGTATTTT. Amino acid sequence: CASSLRDIGTDTQYF.

V is TRBV7-9 and J is TRBJ2-7; weak D call: TRBD2 (5 bases). V lost 4 bases and J lost 2, with 12 bases in between. The CDR3 length is 14 residues. The germline CDR1 and CDR2 sequences are SEHNR and FQNEAQ (reference sequence). CDR3: CASSSRTLTYEQYF. CDR3 in DNA: TGTGCCAGCAGCTCTCGGACTCTTACCTACGAGCAGTACTTC.

The chain joins TRBV6-5 to TRBJ2-7; D is undetermined. This CDR3 has 14 amino acids. In germline, CDR1 is MNHEY, CDR2 SVGAGI. Trimming took 6 bases from V and 2 from J, leaving 14 bases between them. The CDR3 sequence: CASRVSHSTYEQYF. The CDR3 bases are TGTGCCAGCAGGGTGAGTCACAGCACCTACGAGCAGTACTTC.

The V gene is TRBV9, the J gene TRBJ2-3; 8 positions agree with TRBD2. CDR1 is SGDLS, CDR2 YYNGEE, per germline. The J segment lost 1 base and the V segment lost 1 base, leaving 5 bases of the junction unmatched. The CDR3 covers 16 residues. CDR3 sequence (DNA): TGTGCCAGCAGCGTAACTAGCGGCCTCGGCACAGATACGCAGTATTTT. Residues: CASSVTSGLGTDTQYF.

This clone was recorded only once. This rearrangement joins TRBV6-2 or TRBV6-3 to TRBJ2-3; D remains ambiguous. This CDR3 is built from 13 residues. CDR1 and CDR2 from the germline V gene are MNHEY and SVGEGT. V was trimmed by 4 bases and J by 2 bases, leaving 7 bases between them. CDR3 sequence reads: CASSSGSTDTQYF. The CDR3 DNA reads as TGTGCCAGCAGTTCTGGGTCCACAGATACGCAGTATTTT.

The V and J genes are TRBV10-3 and TRBJ1-5; a weak D match, TRBD1 (6 bases). The CDR3 consists of 15 residues. Trimming took off 0 bases at V and 3 bases at J, with 9 bases between the two ends. Germline V gene sequence: CDR1 ENHRY, CDR2 SYGVKD. CDR3 sequence reads: CAISESGTPNQPQHF. For the CDR3, the DNA is TGTGCCATCAGTGAGTCCGGGACACCCAATCAGCCCCAGCATTTT.

The chain employs TRBV6-5 and TRBJ2-3, with TRBD1 matching 7 bases. CDR1 and CDR2 (germline): MNHEY, SVGAGI. The CDR3 is 15 residues long. With 6 bases clipped from V and 6 bases from J, the junction kept 12 bases outside the gene matches. CDR3 DNA sequence: TGTGCCAGCAGCCTGACAAGGGAACAGGGGGATACGCAGTATTTT. Translating it yields CASSLTREQGDTQYF.

The DNA of the CDR3 is TGTGCCAGTTCCCAAACGGGGGCAGATACGCAGTATTTT. Amino acid sequence: CASSQTGADTQYF. The chain joins TRBV19 to TRBJ2-3, with D tentatively TRBD2 (6 bases). CDR1 is LNHDA and CDR2 is SQIVND in the germline V gene (reference sequence). V lost 8 bases, J lost 4 bases, and 13 bases lay in between. The CDR3 runs 13 residues.

This chain uses TRBV30 with TRBJ2-7; D perhaps matches TRBD2 (5 bases). The CDR3 runs to 13 residues. Trimming shortened V by 0 bases and J by 7 bases, and 13 bases separated the two germline ends. From germline, CDR1 is GTSNPN and CDR2 SVGIG (reference sequence). The CDR3 spells CAWSVGTTGEQYF. The CDR3 nucleotides are TGTGCCTGGAGTGTTGGAACCACGGGGGAGCAGTACTTC.

The V gene is TRBV4-2, the J gene TRBJ1-5; D gene uncertain. CDR3 length: 15 residues. With 0 bases removed from V and 7 bases from J, the gap between germline ends came to 13 bases. Germline-derived CDR1 and CDR2 are LGHNA and YNFKEQ. CDR3 DNA sequence: TGTGCCAGCAGCCAAGATCAGTTCGGTGGACAGCCCCAGCATTTT. Amino acids: CASSQDQFGGQPQHF.

J is TRBJ2-2 and V is TRBV5-4; TRBD1 agrees at 8 bases. This CDR3 is 15 amino acids long. Germline lookup yields CDR1 SGHNT and CDR2 YYREEE (reference sequence). V was pared by 2 bases and J by 5 bases, with 5 bases of the junction left unmatched. The chain's CDR3 is CASSFGQGDTGELFF. CDR3 nucleotides: TGTGCCAGCAGCTTTGGACAGGGAGATACCGGGGAGCTGTTTTTT.

The V call is TRBV7-6, the J call TRBJ2-1; TRBD2 agrees at 8 bases. Germline values: CDR1 SGHVS, CDR2 FNYEAQ. Trimming took 2 bases from V and 8 from J; bases not matched to a gene: 8. The CDR3 has 15 amino acids. CDR3 in DNA: TGTGCCAGCAGCTTAAGGGTCCGGGGGGGCGATGAGCAGTTCTTC. The encoded protein is CASSLRVRGGDEQFF.

The CDR3 bases are TGTGCCAGCAGCTTAGGGCCCGTTACCGGCACTGAAGCTTTCTTT. Translated, it gives CASSLGPVTGTEAFF. The chain carries TRBV11-3 and TRBJ1-1, with unresolved D. Germline assignment: CDR1 SGHNT and CDR2 YENEEA. The V and J ends lost 1 base and 4 bases respectively, with 13 bases between them. This CDR3 spans 15 amino acids.

The gene calls are TRBV28 and TRBJ1-4; D is perhaps TRBD1 (5 bases). Germline CDR1 is MDHEN and CDR2 is SYDVKM. The CDR3 covers 13 residues. The V end lost 5 bases, the J end lost 10 bases, and 14 bases lay between the germline ends. In DNA, the CDR3 is TGTGCCAGCAGTGGGGGGGGTCCAGGAAAACTGTTTTTT. Amino acids: CASSGGGPGKLFF.

The chain uses TRBV6-5 and TRBJ2-7; the D gene is possibly TRBD1 (6 bases). This CDR3 region has 15 residues. Trimming took 6 bases from V and 6 from J, leaving 21 bases between them. The V gene's germline CDR1 is MNHEY and CDR2 SVGAGI. The CDR3 here is CASRYRAHFSSEQYF. CDR3 DNA: TGTGCCAGCAGGTACAGGGCCCACTTTTCGAGCGAGCAGTACTTC.

This clone was observed a handful of times. V usage is TRBV5-1 and J usage is TRBJ1-4; 12 nucleotides agree with TRBD1. The CDR3 is 18 amino acids. The V gene end was trimmed by 7 bases and the J gene end by 0 bases; junction bases not matched to a gene: 10. Germline V gene data show CDR1 as SGHRS and CDR2 as YFSETQ. The CDR3: CASGTGGFRDATNEKLFF. The CDR3 DNA follows: TGCGCCAGCGGGACAGGGGGCTTTCGAGATGCAACTAATGAAAAACTGTTTTTT.

This chain uses TRBV6-6 with TRBJ1-1; TRBD1 agrees at 8 bases. Per germline, CDR1 MNHNY and CDR2 SVGAGI (reference sequence). This CDR3 is 14 amino acids long. The trim removed 5 bases at V and 7 bases at J, leaving 9 bases unmatched. The CDR3 sequence: CASSLDQGAGEAFF. CDR3 DNA: TGTGCCAGCAGTCTGGACCAGGGGGCGGGTGAAGCTTTCTTT.

The rearrangement links TRBV7-9 to TRBJ2-3, with 12 bases lining up with TRBD2. Unmatched junction bases numbered 3, after V lost 0 bases and J lost 5 bases. Germline loops: CDR1 SEHNR, CDR2 FQNEAQ (reference sequence). The CDR3 has 16 residues. CDR3 sequence: CASSLAMGLAGDTQYF. Here the CDR3 DNA reads TGTGCCAGCAGCTTAGCGATGGGACTAGCGGGAGATACGCAGTATTTT.

The rearrangement uses TRBV11-3 and TRBJ2-5; no reliable D call. The CDR3 covers 13 residues. CDR1 is SGHNT, CDR2 YENEEA, per germline. V was cut by 5 bases and J by 2 bases, with 9 bases left in between. CDR3 sequence (DNA): TGTGCCAGCAGCCGGGTTTTTCAAGAGACCCAGTACTTC. Its protein product is CASSRVFQETQYF.

The table lists this clone with a few counts. The CDR3 reads CASSKRQGAEQYF. DNA for the CDR3: TGTGCCAGCAGTAAGCGACAGGGGGCCGAGCAGTACTTC. The chain recombines TRBV6-6 with TRBJ2-7; 10 bases are a match to TRBD1. The V segment lost 5 bases and the J segment 6 bases; nucleotides outside the gene matches: 4. This CDR3 region has 13 residues. Germline CDR1 is MNHNY and CDR2 is SVGAGI (reference sequence).

V usage is TRBV30 and J usage is TRBJ1-5; D might be TRBD1 (5 bases). V was cut by 6 bases and J by 4 bases, with 16 bases left in between. Germline CDR1 reads GTSNPN; CDR2 reads SVGIG (reference sequence). The CDR3 loop spans 14 amino acids. CDR3 DNA: TGTGCCTGTACTGAGGGGCTGCTGAATCAGCCCCAGCATTTT. It translates to CACTEGLLNQPQHF. The variable domain in full, with the rest retrieved from reference TRBV30 and TRBJ1-5, is SQTIHQWPATLVQPVGSPLSLECTVEGTSNPNLYWYRQAAGRGLQLLFYSVGIGQISSEVPQNLSASRPQDRQFILSSKKLLLSDSGFYLCACTEGLLNQPQHFGDGTRLSIL.

This clone was observed a few times. This chain uses TRBV18 with TRBJ1-5, with D possibly matching TRBD1 (6 bases). Germline loops: CDR1 KGHSH, CDR2 LQKENI. This CDR3 is built from 14 residues. Trimming took 5 bases from V and 2 from J, leaving 10 bases between them. The CDR3: CASSNNRGNQPQHF. DNA for the CDR3: TGTGCCAGCTCAAATAACAGGGGCAATCAGCCCCAGCATTTT.

This sequence joins TRBV5-1 and TRBJ2-7; the D gene is possibly TRBD1 (6 bases). The CDR3 has 15 residues. Trimming left V 7 bases short and J 1 base short, with 18 bases between. Germline V gene lookup returns CDR1 SGHRS and CDR2 YFSETQ. The CDR3 sequence is CASRWGQTFSYEQYF. DNA for the CDR3: TGCGCCAGCCGCTGGGGGCAGACCTTTTCCTACGAGCAGTACTTC.

The chain has TRBV7-2 and TRBJ2-2; TRBD2 aligns across 14 bases. The germline V gene encodes CDR1 SGHTA and CDR2 FQGNSA. V trimming: 1 base; J trimming: 5 bases; junction bases outside the gene matches: 9. This CDR3 comprises 19 residues. The CDR3, as DNA: TGTGCCAGCAGCTTAGAGAAGACTAGCGGGAGGGCGGGGACCGGGGAGCTGTTTTTT. Residues: CASSLEKTSGRAGTGELFF.

The V and J genes are TRBV7-2 and TRBJ2-7, with D possibly TRBD2 on 5 matching bases. This CDR3 comprises 15 residues. Trimming took off 3 bases at V and 2 bases at J, with 14 bases between the two ends. Per the germline V gene, CDR1 is SGHTA and CDR2 is FQGNSA. CDR3 residues: CASSFLVAEAYEQYF. The CDR3 nucleotides are TGTGCCAGCAGCTTCCTTGTGGCGGAGGCCTACGAGCAGTACTTC.

This clone was observed a few times. The gene calls are TRBV7-9 and TRBJ1-1; D perhaps matches TRBD1 (5 bases). The CDR3 is 13 amino acids. The germline CDR1 and CDR2 sequences are SEHNR and FQNEAQ (reference sequence). Trimming removed 5 bases from V and 10 bases from J, with 17 bases in between. CDR3 region: CASSVGAQQGAFF. In DNA, the CDR3 is TGTGCCAGCAGCGTAGGGGCCCAACAAGGAGCTTTCTTT.